One T cell receptor (beta chain) is described in this entry. This sample is part of a study of T cell responses to AZD1222 COVID-19 vaccine. The CDR3 runs to 15 residues. Assay: immunoSEQ multiplex PCR; the TCRdb copy retains only in-frame clones and omits some. The data show about 120,000 clones, with approximately 93% seen just once and more than 2.5% held by the top ten. Source: peripheral blood, taken on day 0 of AZD1222 vaccination. This TCR derives from an adult in good health. The rearrangement joins TRBV21-1 to TRBJ2-5; the table's D gene call, TRBD2, was not cross checked with the DNA. TRBV21-1 is noted as a pseudogene. CDR3 coding DNA: TGTGCCAGCAGCCGGACTAGCGGGGGGCAAGAGACCCAGTACTTC. Translating gives CASSRTSGGQETQYF.